This TCR beta chain originates from a study of cytomegalovirus exposure and HLA in healthy donors. Whole-study context: Of all 370 or so donors who were genotyped, roughly 81% belonged to the Caucasian-associated ancestry cluster. Study-wide points: What TCR beta sequences reportedly achieved was accurate prediction of HLA-A and HLA-B alleles in most subjects.

The PCR made use of 60 Vbeta and 13 Jbeta primers. The table came from immunoSEQ multiplex PCR; TCRdb's copy has only in-frame clones and leaves some out. The sample holds around 100,000 clones, just under 80% seen once. The CDR3 extends over 14 amino acids. Germline CDR1 and CDR2: MNHEY and SVGAGI. Unmatched junction bases numbered 12, after V lost 10 bases and J lost 6 bases. In this sample, this clone turned up many times. The antigen remains unidentified. Input material: PBMCs. The J gene is TRBJ1-1, the V gene TRBV6-5; the match to TRBD1 covers 9 bases. The origin of this receptor is a woman in her thirties or forties in good health and CMV-seropositive. The CDR3 bases are TGTGCCACCCGCCCTGACAGGGGGACAGCTGAAGCTTTCTTT. The encoded protein is CATRPDRGTAEAFF.